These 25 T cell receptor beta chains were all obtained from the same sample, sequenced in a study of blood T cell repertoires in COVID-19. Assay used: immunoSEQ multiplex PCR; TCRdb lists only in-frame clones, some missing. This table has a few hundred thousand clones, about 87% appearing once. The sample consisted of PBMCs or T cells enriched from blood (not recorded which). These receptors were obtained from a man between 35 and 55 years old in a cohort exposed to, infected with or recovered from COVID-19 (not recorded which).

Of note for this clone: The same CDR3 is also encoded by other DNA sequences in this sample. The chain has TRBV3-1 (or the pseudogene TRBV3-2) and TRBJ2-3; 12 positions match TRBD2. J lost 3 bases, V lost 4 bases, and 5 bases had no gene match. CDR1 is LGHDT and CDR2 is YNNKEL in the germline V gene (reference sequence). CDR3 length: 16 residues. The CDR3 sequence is CASSRQTSGRTDTQYF. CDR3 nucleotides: TGTGCCAGCAGCCGGCAGACTAGCGGGAGAACAGATACGCAGTATTTT.

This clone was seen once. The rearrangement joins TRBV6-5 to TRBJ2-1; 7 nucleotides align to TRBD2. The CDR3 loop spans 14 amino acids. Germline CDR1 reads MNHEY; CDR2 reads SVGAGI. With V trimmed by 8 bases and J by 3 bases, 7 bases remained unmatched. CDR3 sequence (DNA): TGTGCCAGCCTGACTAGCATAAACTACAATGAGCAGTTCTTC. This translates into CASLTSINYNEQFF.

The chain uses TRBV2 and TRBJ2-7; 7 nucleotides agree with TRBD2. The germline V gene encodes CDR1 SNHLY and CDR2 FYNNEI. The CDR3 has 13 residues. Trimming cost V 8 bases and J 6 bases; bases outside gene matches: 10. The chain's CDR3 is CASGTREEGEQYF. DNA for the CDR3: TGTGCCAGCGGAACCCGGGAGGAGGGCGAGCAGTACTTC.

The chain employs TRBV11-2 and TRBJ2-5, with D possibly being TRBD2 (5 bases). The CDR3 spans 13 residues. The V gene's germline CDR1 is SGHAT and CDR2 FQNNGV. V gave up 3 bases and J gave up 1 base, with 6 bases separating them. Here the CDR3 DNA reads TGTGCCAGCAGCTTGAGGGTCCAAGAGACCCAGTACTTC. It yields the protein CASSLRVQETQYF.

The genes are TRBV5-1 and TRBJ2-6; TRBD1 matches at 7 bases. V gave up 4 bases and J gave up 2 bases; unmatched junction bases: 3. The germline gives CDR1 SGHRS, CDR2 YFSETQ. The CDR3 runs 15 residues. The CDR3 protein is CASSPQGAGANVLTF. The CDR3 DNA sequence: TGCGCCAGCAGCCCGCAGGGGGCTGGGGCCAACGTCCTGACTTTC.

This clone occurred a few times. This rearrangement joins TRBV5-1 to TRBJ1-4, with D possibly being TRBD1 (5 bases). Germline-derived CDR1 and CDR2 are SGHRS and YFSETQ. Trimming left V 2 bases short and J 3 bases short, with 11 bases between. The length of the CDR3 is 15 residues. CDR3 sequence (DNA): TGCGCCAGCAGCTTAGGGGTTTTGGCTAATGAAAAACTGTTTTTT. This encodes CASSLGVLANEKLFF.

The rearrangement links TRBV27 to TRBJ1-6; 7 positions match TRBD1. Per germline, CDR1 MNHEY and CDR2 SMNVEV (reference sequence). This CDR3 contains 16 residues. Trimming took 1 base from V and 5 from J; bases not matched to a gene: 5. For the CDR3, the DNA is TGTGCCAGCAGTTTATATCCAGGGGGGAATAATTCACCCCTCCACTTT. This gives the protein CASSLYPGGNNSPLHF.

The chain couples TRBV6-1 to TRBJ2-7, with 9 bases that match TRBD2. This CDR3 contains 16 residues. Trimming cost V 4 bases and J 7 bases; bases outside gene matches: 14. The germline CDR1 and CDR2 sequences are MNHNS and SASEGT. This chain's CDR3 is CASSVNPAGGPWEQYF. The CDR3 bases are TGTGCCAGCAGTGTAAACCCTGCGGGAGGGCCGTGGGAGCAGTACTTC.

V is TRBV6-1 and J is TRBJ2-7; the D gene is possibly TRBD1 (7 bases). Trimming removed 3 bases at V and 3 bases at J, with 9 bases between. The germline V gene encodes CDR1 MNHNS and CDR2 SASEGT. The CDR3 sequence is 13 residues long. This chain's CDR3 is CASSDQGGYEQYF. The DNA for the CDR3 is TGTGCCAGCAGTGACCAGGGGGGCTACGAGCAGTACTTC.

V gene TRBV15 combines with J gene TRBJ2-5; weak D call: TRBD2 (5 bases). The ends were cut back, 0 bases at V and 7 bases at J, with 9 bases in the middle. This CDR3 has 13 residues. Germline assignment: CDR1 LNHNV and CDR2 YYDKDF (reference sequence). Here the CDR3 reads CATSRDPLATQYF. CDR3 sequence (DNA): TGTGCCACCAGCAGAGATCCCCTAGCGACCCAGTACTTC.

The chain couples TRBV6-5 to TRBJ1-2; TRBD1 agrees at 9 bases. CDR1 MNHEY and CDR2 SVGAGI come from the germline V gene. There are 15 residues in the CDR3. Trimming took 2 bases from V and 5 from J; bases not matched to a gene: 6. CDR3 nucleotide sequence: TGTGCCAGCAGTTACGGGACAGGGTACCTATATGGCTACACCTTC. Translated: CASSYGTGYLYGYTF.

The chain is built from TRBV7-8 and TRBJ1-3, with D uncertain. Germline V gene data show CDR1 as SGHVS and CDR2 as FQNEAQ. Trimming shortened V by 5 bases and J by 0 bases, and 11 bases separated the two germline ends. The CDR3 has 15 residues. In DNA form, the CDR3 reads TGTGCCAGCAGCCCTTCGGGGTACTCTGGAAACACCATATATTTT. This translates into CASSPSGYSGNTIYF. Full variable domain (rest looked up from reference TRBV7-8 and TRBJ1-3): GAGVSQSPRYKVAKRGQDVALRCDPISGHVSLFWYQQALGQGPEFLTYFQNEAQLDKSGLPSDRFFAERPEGSVSTLKIQRTQQEDSAVYLCASSPSGYSGNTIYFGEGSWLTVV.

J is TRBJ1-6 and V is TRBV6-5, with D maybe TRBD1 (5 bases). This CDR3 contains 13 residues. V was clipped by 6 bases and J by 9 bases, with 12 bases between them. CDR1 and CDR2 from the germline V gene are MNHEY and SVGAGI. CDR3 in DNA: TGTGCCAGCAGGGCCGCCGGGGGTTCACCCCTCCACTTT. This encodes CASRAAGGSPLHF.

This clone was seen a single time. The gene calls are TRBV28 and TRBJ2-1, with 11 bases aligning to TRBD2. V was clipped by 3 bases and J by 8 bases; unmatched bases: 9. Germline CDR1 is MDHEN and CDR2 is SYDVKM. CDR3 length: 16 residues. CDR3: CASSLGSGREADEQFF. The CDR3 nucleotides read TGTGCCAGCAGTTTGGGTAGCGGGAGGGAAGCGGATGAGCAGTTCTTC.

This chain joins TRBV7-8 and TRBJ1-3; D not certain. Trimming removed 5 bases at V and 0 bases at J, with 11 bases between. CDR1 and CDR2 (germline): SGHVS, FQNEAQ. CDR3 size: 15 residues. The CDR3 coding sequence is TGTGCCAGCAGCCAACGACAACGCTCTGGAAACACCATATATTTT. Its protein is CASSQRQRSGNTIYF.

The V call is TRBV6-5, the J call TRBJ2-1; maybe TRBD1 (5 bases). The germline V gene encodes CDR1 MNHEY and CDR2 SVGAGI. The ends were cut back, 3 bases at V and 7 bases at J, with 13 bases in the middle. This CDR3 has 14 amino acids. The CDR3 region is CASSYGQGGNEQFF. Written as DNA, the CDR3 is TGTGCCAGCAGTTATGGTCAGGGTGGGAATGAGCAGTTCTTC.

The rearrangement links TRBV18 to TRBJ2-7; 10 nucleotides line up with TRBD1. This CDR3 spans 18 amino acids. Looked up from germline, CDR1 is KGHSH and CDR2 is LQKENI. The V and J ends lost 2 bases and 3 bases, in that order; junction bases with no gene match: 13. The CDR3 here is CASSPWDRGSGRDYEQYF. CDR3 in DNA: TGTGCCAGCTCACCATGGGACAGGGGCTCAGGAAGGGACTACGAGCAGTACTTC. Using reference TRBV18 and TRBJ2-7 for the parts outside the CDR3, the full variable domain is NAGVMQNPRHLVRRRGQEARLRCSPMKGHSHVYWYRQLPEEGLKFMVYLQKENIIDESGMPKERFSAEFPKEGPSILRIQQVVRGDSAAYFCASSPWDRGSGRDYEQYFGPGTRLTVT.

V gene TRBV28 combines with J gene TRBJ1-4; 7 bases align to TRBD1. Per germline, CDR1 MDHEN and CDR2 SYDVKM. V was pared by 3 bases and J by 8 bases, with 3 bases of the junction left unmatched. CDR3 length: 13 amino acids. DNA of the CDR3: TGTGCCAGCAGTTTTTACAGGGGAGAAAAACTGTTTTTT. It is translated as CASSFYRGEKLFF. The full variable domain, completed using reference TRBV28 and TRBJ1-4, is DVKVTQSSRYLVKRTGEKVFLECVQDMDHENMFWYRQDPGLGLRLIYFSYDVKMKEKGDIPEGYSVSREKKERFSLILESASTNQTSMYLCASSFYRGEKLFFGSGTQLSVL.

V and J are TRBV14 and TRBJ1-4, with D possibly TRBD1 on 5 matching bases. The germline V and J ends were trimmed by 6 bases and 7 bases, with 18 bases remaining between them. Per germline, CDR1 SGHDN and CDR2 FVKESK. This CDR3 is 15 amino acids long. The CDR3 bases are TGTGCCAGCAGACGAGGGCTCCTCGGGGGTGAAAAACTGTTTTTT. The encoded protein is CASRRGLLGGEKLFF.

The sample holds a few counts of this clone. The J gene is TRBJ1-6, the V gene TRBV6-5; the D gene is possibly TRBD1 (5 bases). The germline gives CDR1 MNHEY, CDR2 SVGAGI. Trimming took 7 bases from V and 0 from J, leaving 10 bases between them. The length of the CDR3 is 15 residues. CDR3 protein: CASTQGLSYNSPLHF. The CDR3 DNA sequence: TGTGCCAGCACCCAGGGTCTCTCCTATAATTCACCCCTCCACTTT.

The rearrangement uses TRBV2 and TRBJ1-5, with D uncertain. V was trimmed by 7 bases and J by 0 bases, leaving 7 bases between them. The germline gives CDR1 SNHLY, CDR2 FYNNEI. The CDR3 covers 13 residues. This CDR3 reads CASNLYSNQPQHF. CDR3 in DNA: TGTGCCAGCAACTTGTATAGCAATCAGCCCCAGCATTTT.

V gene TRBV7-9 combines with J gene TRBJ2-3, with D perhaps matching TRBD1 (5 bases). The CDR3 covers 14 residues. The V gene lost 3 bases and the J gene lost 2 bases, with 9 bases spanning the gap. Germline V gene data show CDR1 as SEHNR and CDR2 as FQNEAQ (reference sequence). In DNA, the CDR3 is TGTGCCAGCAGCTTTGACAGATCCACAGATACGCAGTATTTT. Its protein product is CASSFDRSTDTQYF.

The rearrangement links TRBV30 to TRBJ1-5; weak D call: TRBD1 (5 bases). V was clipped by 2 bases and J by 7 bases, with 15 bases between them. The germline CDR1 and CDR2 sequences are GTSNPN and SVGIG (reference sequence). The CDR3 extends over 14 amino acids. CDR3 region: CAWSPDQGHQPQHF. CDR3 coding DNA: TGTGCCTGGAGTCCGGATCAGGGTCACCAGCCCCAGCATTTT.

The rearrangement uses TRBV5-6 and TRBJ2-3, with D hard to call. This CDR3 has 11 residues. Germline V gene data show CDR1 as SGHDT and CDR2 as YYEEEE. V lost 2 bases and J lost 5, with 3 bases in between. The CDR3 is CASSLLDTQYF. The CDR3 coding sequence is TGTGCCAGCAGCTTACTAGATACGCAGTATTTT.

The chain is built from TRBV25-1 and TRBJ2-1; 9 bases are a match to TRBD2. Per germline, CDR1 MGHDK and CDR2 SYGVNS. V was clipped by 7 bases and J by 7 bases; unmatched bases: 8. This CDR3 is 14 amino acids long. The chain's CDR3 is CASTRGGRGNEQFF. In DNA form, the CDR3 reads TGTGCCAGCACTCGGGGCGGGAGGGGAAATGAGCAGTTCTTC.